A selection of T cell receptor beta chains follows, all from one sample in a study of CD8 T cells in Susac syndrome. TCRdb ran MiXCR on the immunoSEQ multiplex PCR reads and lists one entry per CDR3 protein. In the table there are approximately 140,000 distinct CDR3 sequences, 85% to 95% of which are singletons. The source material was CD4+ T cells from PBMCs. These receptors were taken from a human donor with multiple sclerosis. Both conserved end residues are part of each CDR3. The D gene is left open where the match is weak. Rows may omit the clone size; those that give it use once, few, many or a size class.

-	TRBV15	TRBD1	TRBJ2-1	CATSRDYGTGRGNEQFF	TGTGCCACCAGCAGAGATTACGGGACAGGGAGGGGCAATGAGCAGTTCTTC
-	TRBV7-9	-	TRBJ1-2	CASSLARGRGSRAF	TGTGCCAGCAGCTTAGCGAGGGGCAGGGGATCCCGGGCCTTC
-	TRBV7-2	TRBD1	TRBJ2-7	CASSLDGTGSSRYEQYF	TGTGCCAGCAGCTTAGACGGGACAGGGTCTTCTCGCTACGAGCAGTACTTC
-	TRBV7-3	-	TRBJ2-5	CASSLRGRRETQYF	TGTGCCAGCAGCTTAAGGGGCAGGAGGGAGACCCAGTACTTC
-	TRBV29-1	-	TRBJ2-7	CSVVTQTQQYF	TGCAGCGTTGTAACCCAAACGCAGCAGTACTTC
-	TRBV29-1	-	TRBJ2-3	CSAGGQSTDTQYF	TGCAGCGCAGGAGGACAAAGCACAGATACGCAGTATTTT
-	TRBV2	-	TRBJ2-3	CASSEAPHSTDTQYF	TGTGCCAGCAGTGAAGCCCCGCACAGCACAGATACGCAGTATTTT
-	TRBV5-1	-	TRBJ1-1	CASSLGFNTEAFF	TGCGCCAGCAGCTTAGGGTTTAACACTGAAGCTTTCTTT
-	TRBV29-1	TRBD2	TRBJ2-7	CSVTGTSGQWEQYF	TGCAGCGTTACGGGGACTAGCGGCCAGTGGGAGCAGTACTTC
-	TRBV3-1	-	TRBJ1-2	CASSQSSVGYTF	TGTGCCAGCAGCCAGTCCTCGGTGGGCTACACCTTC
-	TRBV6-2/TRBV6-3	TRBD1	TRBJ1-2	CASSITGDYGYTF	TGTGCCAGCAGTATTACAGGGGACTATGGCTACACCTTC
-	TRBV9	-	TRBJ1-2	CASSVDGVSYGYTF	TGTGCCAGCAGCGTAGATGGTGTTTCCTATGGCTACACCTTC
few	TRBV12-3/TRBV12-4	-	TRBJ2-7	CASSRSSYEQYF	TGTGCCAGCAGTAGGAGCTCCTACGAGCAGTACTTC
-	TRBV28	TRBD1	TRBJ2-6	CASSSQGAGANVLTF	TGTGCCAGCAGTTCCCAGGGGGCTGGGGCCAACGTCCTGACTTTC
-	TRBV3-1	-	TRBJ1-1	CASSLKRTNTEAFF	TGTGCCAGCAGCCTAAAGCGTACGAACACTGAAGCTTTCTTT
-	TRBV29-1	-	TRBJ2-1	CSVEDWASSSEQFF	TGCAGCGTTGAAGATTGGGCTAGTTCGTCAGAGCAGTTCTTC
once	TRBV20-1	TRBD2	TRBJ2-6	CSAARLAGNSGANVLTF	TGCAGTGCTGCCCGACTAGCGGGGAACTCTGGGGCCAACGTCCTGACTTTC
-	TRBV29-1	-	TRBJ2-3	CSVAGSSTDTQYF	TGCAGCGTGGCGGGGTCTAGCACAGATACGCAGTATTTT
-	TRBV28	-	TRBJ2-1	CASSLEDEQFF	TGTGCCAGCAGTTTGGAGGATGAGCAGTTCTTC
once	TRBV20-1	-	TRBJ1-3	CSAERGNTIYF	TGCAGTGCTGAACGAGGAAACACCATATATTTT
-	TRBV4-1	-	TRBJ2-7	CASSQEDGSPYEQYF	TGCGCCAGCAGCCAAGAGGACGGGTCCCCCTACGAGCAGTACTTC
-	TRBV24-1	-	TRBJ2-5	CATTFEGQETQYF	TGTGCCACCACCTTCGAGGGCCAAGAGACCCAGTACTTC
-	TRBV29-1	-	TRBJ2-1	CSAAWAGINEQFF	TGCAGCGCCGCATGGGCAGGGATAAATGAGCAGTTCTTC
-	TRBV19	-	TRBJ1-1	CASSHGRHNTEAFF	TGTGCCAGTAGTCACGGACGGCATAACACTGAAGCTTTCTTT
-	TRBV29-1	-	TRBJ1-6	CSVKEAAVNSPLHF	TGCAGCGTAAAAGAGGCAGCCGTGAATTCACCCCTCCACTTT
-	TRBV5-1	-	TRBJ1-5	CASSLGEAGNQPQHF	TGCGCCAGCAGCTTGGGGGAAGCGGGCAATCAGCCCCAGCATTTT
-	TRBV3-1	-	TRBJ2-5	CASSQVRLTSGETQYF	TGTGCCAGCAGCCAAGTACGACTCACCTCGGGGGAGACCCAGTACTTC
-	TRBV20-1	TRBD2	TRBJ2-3	CSAGTSEGGDTQYF	TGCAGTGCTGGGACTAGCGAAGGTGGAGATACGCAGTATTTT
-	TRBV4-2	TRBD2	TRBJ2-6	CASSLSAGSGSGANVLTF	TGTGCCAGCAGCCTCTCAGCGGGGTCAGGCTCTGGGGCCAACGTCCTGACTTTC
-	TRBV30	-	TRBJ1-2	CACAVAGSDYGYTF	TGTGCCTGTGCTGTGGCCGGGAGTGACTATGGCTACACCTTC
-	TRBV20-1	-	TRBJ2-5	CSASSRVWGETQYF	TGCAGTGCTAGTTCAAGGGTTTGGGGGGAGACCCAGTACTTC